This TCR beta chain came from a study of beta chain features in type 1 diabetes. Study outcomes and limitations: Type 1 diabetes patients showed a moderate but significant shortening of TCRB CDR3s in all four CD4+ subsets. For type 1 diabetes patients, VDJ junctions showed fewer insertions and more deletions.

V dropped 2 bases and J dropped 6; count of bases not matched to a gene: 7. CDR1 and CDR2 from the germline V gene are MDHEN and SYDVKM. This CDR3 region has 17 residues. The entirety of the isolated RNA underwent reverse transcription, so expressed TCRB transcripts were sequenced. Libraries were prepared by immunoSEQ multiplex PCR; TCRdb keeps only in-frame clonotypes and omits some of them. The table records 130,000 to 150,000 clones, about 13% of them present only once. This clone has only a few counts. The antigen is undetermined. The sequencing input was central memory CD4+ T cells from blood. V and J are TRBV28 and TRBJ1-6, with TRBD1 matching over 10 bases. This TCR was recovered from a man between 18 and 29 years old with type 1 diabetes. The CDR3 DNA reads as TGTGCCAGCAGTTTACTAGGGGGACAGGGGCGTAATTCACCCCTCCACTTT. Encoded protein: CASSLLGGQGRNSPLHF. Complete variable domain (other parts from reference TRBV28 and TRBJ1-6): DVKVTQSSRYLVKRTGEKVFLECVQDMDHENMFWYRQDPGLGLRLIYFSYDVKMKEKGDIPEGYSVSREKKERFSLILESASTNQTSMYLCASSLLGGQGRNSPLHFGNGTRLTVT.